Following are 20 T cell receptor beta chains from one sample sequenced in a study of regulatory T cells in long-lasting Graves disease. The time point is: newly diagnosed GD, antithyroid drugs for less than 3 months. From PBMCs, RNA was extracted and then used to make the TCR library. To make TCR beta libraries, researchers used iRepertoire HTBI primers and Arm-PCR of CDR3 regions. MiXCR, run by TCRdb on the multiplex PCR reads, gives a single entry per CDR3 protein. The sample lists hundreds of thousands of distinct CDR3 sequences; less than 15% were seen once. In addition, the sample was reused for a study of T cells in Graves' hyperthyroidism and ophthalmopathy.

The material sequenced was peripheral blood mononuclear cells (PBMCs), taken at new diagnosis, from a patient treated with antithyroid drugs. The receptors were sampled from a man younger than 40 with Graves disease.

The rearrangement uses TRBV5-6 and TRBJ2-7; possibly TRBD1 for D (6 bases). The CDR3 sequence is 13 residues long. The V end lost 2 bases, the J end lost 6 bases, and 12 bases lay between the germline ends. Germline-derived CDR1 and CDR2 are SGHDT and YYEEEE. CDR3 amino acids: CASSFVGAGEQYF. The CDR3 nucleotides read TGTGCCAGCAGCTTCGTGGGGGCCGGCGAGCAGTACTTC.

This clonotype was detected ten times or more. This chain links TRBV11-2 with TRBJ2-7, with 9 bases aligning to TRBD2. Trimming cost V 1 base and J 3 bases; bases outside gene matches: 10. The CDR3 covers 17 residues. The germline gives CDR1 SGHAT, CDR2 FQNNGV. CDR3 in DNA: TGTGCCAGCAGCTTAGGGTACGTTGCTAGCGGGGACTACGAGCAGTACTTC. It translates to CASSLGYVASGDYEQYF.

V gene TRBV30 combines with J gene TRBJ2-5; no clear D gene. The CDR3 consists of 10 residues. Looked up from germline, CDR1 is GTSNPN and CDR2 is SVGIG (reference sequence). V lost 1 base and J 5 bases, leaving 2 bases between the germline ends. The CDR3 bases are TGTGCCTGGAGTGAGGAGACCCAGTACTTC. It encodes CAWSEETQYF.

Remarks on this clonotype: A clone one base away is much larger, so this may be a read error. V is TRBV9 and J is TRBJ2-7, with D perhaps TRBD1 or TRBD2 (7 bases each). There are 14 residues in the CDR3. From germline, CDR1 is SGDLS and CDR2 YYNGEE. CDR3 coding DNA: TGTGCCAGAAGCGCAGGGGGGGAATCCTACGAGCAGTACTTC. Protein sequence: CARSAGGESYEQYF.

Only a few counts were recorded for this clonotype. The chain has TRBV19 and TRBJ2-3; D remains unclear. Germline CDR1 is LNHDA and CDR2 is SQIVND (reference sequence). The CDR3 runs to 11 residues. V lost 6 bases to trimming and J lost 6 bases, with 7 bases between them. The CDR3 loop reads CASSSWDTQYF. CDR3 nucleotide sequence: TGTGCCAGTAGCTCTTGGGATACGCAGTATTTT.

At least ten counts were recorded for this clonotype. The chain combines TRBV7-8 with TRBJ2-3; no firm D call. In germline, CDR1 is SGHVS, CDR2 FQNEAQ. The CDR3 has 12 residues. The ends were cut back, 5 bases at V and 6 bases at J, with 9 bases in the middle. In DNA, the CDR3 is TGTGCCAGCAGCCCCGGATTGGATACGCAGTATTTT. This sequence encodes CASSPGLDTQYF.

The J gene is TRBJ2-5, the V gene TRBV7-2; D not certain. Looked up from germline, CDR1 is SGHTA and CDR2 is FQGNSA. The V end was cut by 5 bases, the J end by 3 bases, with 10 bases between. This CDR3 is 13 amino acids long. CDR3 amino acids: CASSPDYKETQYF. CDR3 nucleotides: TGTGCCAGCAGCCCTGATTACAAAGAGACCCAGTACTTC.

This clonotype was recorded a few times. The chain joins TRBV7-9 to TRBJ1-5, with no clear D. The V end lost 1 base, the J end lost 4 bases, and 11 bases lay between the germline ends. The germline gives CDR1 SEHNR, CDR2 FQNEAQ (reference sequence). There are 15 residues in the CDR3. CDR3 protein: CASSLGTEGNQPQHF. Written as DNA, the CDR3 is TGTGCCAGCAGCTTAGGGACGGAGGGAAATCAGCCCCAGCATTTT.

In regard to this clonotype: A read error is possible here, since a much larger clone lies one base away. This CDR3 is CAGSRWTINEQYF. CDR3 coding DNA: TGTGCCGGGAGTCGCTGGACAATAAACGAGCAGTACTTC. The chain carries TRBV30 and TRBJ2-7, with D perhaps given as TRBD1 or TRBD2 (5 bases each). Germline CDR1 is GTSNPN and CDR2 is SVGIG (reference sequence). The CDR3 is made up of 13 amino acids.

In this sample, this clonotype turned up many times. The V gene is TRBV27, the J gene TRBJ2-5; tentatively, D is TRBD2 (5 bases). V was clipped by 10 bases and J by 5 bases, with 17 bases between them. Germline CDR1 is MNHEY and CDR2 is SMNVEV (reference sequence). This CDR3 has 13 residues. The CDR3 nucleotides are TGTGCCACAAGGAGGAGCCCCCGGGAGACCCAGTACTTC. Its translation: CATRRSPRETQYF.

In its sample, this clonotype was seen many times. The CDR3 region is CASSFTGRGEQYF. CDR3 DNA sequence: TGCGCCAGCAGCTTTACAGGGAGGGGTGAGCAGTACTTC. This chain links TRBV5-1 with TRBJ2-7; weak D call: TRBD2 (7 bases). Germline assignment: CDR1 SGHRS and CDR2 YFSETQ. The CDR3 extends over 13 amino acids. Trimming took 2 bases from V and 7 from J, leaving 13 bases between them.

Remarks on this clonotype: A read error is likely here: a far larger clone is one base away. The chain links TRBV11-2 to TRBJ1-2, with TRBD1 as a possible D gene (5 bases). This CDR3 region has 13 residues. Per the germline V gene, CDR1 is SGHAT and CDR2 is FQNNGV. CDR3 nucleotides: TGTGCCGGCAGTCCCCAGGAGGGGTATGGCTACACCTTC. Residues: CAGSPQEGYGYTF.

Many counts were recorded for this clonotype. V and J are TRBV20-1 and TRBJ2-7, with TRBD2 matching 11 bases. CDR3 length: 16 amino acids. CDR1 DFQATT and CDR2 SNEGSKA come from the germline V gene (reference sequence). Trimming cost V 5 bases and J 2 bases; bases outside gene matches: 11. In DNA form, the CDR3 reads TGCAGTGCTTGGCGGCTAGCGGGAGGCGGGCCCTACGAGCAGTACTTC. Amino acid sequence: CSAWRLAGGGPYEQYF.

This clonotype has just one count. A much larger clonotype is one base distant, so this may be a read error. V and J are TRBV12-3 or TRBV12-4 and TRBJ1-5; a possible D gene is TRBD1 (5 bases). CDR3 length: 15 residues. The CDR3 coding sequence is TGTGCCAGCAGTTTAGGGGGCGGACGGTATCAGCCCCAGGATTTT. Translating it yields CASSLGGGRYQPQDF.

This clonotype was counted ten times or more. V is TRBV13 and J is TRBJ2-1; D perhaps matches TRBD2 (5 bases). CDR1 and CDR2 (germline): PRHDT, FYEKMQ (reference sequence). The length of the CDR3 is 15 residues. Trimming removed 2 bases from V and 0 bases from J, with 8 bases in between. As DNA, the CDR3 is TGTGCCAGCAGCTTATTTAGCGACTCCTACAATGAGCAGTTCTTC. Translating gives CASSLFSDSYNEQFF.

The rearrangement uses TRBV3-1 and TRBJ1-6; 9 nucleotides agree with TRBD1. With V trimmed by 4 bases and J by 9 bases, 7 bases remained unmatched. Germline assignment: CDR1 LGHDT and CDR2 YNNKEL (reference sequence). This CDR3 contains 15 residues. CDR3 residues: CASSPDRGGGSPLHF. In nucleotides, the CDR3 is TGTGCCAGCAGCCCGGACAGGGGAGGAGGTTCACCCCTCCACTTT.

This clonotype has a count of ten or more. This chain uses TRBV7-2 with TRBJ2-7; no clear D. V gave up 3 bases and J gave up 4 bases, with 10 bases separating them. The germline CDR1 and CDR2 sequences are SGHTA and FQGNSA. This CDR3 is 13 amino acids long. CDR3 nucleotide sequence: TGTGCCAGCAGCTTGGACGGTACGTACGAGCAGTACTTC. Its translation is CASSLDGTYEQYF.

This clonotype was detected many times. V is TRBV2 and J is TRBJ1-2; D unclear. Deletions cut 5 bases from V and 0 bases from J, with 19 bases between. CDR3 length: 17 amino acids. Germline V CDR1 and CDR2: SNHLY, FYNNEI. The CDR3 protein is CASSRRHTLGSNYGYTF. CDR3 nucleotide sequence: TGTGCCAGCAGTCGGCGACACACCCTGGGTTCTAACTATGGCTACACCTTC.

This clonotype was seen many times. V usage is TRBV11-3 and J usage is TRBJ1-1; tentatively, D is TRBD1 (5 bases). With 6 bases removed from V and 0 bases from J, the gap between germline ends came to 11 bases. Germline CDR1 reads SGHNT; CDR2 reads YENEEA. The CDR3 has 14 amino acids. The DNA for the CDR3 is TGTGCCAGCAGATTAAACAGGTTGAACACTGAAGCTTTCTTT. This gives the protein CASRLNRLNTEAFF.

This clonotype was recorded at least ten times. The CDR3 loop reads CASSFDNSPLHF. Here the CDR3 DNA reads TGTGCCAGCAGTTTTGATAATTCACCCCTCCACTTT. This chain links TRBV12-3 or TRBV12-4 with TRBJ1-6, with D uncertain. The CDR3 contains 12 residues. V was shortened by 3 bases and J by 5 bases, with 2 bases between the two germline ends.